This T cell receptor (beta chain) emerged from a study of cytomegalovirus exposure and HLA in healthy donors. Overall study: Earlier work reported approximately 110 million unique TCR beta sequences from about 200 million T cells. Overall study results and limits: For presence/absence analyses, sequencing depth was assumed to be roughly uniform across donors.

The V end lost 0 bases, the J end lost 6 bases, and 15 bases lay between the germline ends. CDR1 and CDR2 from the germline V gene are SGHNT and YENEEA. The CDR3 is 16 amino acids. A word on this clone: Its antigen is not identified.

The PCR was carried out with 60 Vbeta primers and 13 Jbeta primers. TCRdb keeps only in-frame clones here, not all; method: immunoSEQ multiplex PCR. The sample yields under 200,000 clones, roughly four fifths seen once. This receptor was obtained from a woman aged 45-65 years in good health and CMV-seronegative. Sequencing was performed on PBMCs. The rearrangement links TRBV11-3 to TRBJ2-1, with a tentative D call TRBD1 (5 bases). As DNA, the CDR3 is TGTGCCAGCAGCTTAGATCGTGGGCAGGGCGGCAATGAGCAGTTCTTC. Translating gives CASSLDRGQGGNEQFF.